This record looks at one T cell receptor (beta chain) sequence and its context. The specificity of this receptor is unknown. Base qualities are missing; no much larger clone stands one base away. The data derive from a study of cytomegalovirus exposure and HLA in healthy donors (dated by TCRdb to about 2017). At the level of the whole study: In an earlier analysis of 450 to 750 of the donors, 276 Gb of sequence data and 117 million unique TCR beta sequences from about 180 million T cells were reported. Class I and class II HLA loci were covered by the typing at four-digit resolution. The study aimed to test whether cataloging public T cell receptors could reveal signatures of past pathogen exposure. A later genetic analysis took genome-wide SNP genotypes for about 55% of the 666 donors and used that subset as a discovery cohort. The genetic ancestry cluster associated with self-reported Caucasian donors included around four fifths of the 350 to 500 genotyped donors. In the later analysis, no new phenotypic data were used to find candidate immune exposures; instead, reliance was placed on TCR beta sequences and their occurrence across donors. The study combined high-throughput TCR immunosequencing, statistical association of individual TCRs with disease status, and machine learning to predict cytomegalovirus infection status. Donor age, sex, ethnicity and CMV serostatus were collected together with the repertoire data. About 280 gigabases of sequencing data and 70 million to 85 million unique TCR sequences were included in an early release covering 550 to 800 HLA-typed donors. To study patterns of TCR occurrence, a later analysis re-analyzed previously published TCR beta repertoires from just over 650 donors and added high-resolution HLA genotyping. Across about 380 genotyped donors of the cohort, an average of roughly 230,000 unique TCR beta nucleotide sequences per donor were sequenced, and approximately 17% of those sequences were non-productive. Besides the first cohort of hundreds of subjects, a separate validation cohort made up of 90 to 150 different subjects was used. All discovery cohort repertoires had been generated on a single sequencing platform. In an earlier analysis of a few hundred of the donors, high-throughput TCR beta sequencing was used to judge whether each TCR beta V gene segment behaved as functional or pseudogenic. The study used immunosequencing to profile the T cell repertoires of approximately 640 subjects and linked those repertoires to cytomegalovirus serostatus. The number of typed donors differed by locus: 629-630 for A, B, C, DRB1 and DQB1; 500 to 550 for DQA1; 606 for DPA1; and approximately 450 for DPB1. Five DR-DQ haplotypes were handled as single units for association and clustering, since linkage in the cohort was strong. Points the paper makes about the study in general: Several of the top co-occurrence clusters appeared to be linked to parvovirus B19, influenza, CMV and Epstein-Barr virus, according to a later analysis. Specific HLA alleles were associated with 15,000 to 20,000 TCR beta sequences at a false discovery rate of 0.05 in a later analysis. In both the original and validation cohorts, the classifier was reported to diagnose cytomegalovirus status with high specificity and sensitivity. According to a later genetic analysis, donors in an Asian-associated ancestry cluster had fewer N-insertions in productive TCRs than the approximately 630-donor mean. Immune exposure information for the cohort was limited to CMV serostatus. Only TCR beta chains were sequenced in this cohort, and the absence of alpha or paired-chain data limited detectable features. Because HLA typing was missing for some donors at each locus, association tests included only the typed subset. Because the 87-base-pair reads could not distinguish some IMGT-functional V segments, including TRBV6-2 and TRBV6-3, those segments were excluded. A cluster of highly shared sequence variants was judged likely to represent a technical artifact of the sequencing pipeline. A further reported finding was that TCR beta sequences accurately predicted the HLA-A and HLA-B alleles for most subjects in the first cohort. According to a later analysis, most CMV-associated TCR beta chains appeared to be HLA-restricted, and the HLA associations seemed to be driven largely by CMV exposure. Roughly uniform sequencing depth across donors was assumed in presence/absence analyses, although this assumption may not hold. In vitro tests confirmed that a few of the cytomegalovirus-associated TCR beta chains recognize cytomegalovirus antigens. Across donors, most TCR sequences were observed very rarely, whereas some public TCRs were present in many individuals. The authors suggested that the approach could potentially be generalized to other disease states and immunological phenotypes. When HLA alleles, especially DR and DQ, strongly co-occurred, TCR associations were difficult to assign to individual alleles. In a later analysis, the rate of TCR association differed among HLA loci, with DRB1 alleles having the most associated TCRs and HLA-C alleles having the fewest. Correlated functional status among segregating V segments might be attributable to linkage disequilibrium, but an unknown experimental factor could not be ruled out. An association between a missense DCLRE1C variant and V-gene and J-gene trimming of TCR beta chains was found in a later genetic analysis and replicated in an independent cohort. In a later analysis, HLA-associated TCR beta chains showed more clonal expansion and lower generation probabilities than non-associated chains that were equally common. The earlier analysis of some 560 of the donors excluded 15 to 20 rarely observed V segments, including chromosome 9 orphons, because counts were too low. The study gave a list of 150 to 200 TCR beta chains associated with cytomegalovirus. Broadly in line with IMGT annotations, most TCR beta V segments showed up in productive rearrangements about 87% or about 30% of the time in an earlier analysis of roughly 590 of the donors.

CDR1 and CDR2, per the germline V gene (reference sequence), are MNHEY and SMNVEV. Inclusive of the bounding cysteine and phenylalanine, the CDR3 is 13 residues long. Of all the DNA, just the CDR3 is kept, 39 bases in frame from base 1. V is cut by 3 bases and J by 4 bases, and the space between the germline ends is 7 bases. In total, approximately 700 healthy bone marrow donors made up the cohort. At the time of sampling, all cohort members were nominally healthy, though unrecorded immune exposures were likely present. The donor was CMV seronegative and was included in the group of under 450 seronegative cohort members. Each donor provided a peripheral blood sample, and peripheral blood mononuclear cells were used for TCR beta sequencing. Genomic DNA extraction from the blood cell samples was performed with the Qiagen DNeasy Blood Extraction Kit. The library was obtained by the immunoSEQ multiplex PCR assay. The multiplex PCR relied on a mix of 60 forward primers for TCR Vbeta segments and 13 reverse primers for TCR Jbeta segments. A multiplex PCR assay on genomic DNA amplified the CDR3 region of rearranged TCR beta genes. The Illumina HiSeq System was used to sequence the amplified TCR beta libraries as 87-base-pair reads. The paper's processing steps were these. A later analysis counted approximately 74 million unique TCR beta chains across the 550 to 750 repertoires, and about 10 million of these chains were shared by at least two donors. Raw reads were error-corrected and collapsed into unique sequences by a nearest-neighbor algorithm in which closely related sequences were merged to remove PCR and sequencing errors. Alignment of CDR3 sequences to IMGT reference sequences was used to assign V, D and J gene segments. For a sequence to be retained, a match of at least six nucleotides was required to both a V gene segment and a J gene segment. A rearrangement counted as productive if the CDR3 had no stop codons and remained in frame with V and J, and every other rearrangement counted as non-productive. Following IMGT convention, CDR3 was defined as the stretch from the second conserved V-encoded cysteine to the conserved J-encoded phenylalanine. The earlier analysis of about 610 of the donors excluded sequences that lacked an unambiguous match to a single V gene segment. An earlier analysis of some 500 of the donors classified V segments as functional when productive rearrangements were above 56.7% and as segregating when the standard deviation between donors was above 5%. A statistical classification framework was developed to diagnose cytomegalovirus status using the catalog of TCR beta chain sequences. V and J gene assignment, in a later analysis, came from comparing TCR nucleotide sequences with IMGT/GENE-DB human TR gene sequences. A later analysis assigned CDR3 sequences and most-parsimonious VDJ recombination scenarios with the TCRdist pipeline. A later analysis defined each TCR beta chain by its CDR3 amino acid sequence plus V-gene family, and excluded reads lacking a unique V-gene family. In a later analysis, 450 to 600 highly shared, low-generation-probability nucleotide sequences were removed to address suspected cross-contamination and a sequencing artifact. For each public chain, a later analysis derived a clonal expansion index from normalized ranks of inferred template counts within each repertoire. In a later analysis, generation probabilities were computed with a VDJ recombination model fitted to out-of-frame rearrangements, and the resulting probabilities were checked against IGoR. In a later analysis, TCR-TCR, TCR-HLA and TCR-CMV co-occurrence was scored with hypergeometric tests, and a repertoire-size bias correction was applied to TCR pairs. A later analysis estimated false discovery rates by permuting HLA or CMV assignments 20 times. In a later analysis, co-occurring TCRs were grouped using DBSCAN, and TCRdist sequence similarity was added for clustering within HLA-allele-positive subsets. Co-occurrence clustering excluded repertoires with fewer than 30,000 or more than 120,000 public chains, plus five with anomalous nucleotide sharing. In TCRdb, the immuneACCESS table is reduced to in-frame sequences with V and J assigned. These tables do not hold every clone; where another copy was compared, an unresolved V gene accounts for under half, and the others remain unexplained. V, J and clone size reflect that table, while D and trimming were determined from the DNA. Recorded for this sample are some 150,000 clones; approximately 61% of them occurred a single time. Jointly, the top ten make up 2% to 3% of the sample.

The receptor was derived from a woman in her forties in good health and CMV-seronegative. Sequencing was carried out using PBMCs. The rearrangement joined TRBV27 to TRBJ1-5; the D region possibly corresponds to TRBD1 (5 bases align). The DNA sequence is TGTGCCAGCAGTTTTCGGGGGAATCAGCCCCAGCATTTT. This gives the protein CASSFRGNQPQHF.